This T cell receptor beta chain is from a study of blood T cell repertoires in COVID-19. Repertoires were generated with immunoSEQ multiplex PCR, while TCRdb's copy carries only in-frame clones and drops some. The profile shows 260,000 or so clones, around 88% of them singletons. This clone appeared a few times. The sequence derives from a man older than 75 with acute or convalescent COVID-19. Sequenced sample: peripheral blood.

The CDR3 spells CASSQGGPANEKLFF. In DNA, the CDR3 is TGTGCCAGCAGCCAAGGGGGGCCGGCAAATGAAAAACTGTTTTTT. The chain has TRBV3-1 (or the pseudogene TRBV3-2) and TRBJ1-4, with D perhaps matching TRBD1 (6 bases). CDR3 length equals 15 residues. V lost 1 base, J lost 5 bases, and 11 bases lay in between. Germline V CDR1 and CDR2: LGHDT, YNNKEL (reference sequence).